Following are 10 T cell receptor beta chains from one sample sequenced in a study of blood T cell repertoires in COVID-19 (TCRdb year 2020). Library method: the immunoSEQ multiplex PCR assay. The immuneACCESS repertoire file appears here via TCRdb, limited to in-frame rearrangements. These files lack a portion of the clones; in checked studies, under half of the deficit traces to unresolved V genes, and the cause of the others is not known. The sample records 95,000 or so clones, around 86% of which are singletons. The top ten hold roughly 3.5% of the sample. What was sequenced was peripheral blood. Receptor source: a woman in her 70s with acute or convalescent COVID-19.

The sample holds one count of this clone. This chain joins TRBV7-8 and TRBJ2-7; D is perhaps TRBD1 (5 bases). Germline assignment: CDR1 SGHVS and CDR2 FQNEAQ. V was clipped by 4 bases and J by 1 base, with 11 bases between them. This CDR3 is built from 14 residues. CDR3 amino acids: CASSSGSGSYEQYF. Here the CDR3 DNA reads TGTGCCAGCAGCTCAGGGTCCGGTTCCTACGAGCAGTACTTC.

Worth noting for this clone: The sample carries other DNA sequences with the same CDR3. CDR3 nucleotides: TGTGCCAGCAGCCAAGATCTAGCGGGAGGGTCAAATGAGCAGTTCTTC. Its protein product is CASSQDLAGGSNEQFF. The chain links TRBV3-1 (or the pseudogene TRBV3-2) to TRBJ2-1, with 12 bases that match TRBD2. CDR1 is LGHDT, CDR2 YNNKEL, per germline (reference sequence). With V trimmed by 0 bases and J by 7 bases, 4 bases remained unmatched. The CDR3 consists of 16 residues.

The chain has TRBV5-1 and TRBJ2-1; 13 bases map to TRBD2. The germline V gene encodes CDR1 SGHRS and CDR2 YFSETQ. The V and J ends lost 0 bases and 9 bases, in that order; junction bases with no gene match: 6. CDR3 length: 16 residues. The CDR3 bases are TGCGCCAGCAGCTTGGAACTAGCGGGGGGGCTGGCTGAGCAGTTCTTC. Translated: CASSLELAGGLAEQFF.

The chain uses TRBV5-1 and TRBJ1-1; D is unclear. Germline V gene data show CDR1 as SGHRS and CDR2 as YFSETQ. V was clipped by 0 bases and J by 1 base, with 7 bases between them. The CDR3 contains 14 residues. The CDR3 spells CASSLVGGNTEAFF. CDR3 DNA: TGCGCCAGCAGCTTGGTTGGAGGGAACACTGAAGCTTTCTTT.

The rearrangement links TRBV18 to TRBJ2-5; 7 positions match TRBD1. The V and J ends lost 3 bases and 3 bases, in that order; junction bases with no gene match: 4. CDR1 and CDR2 (germline): KGHSH, LQKENI. This CDR3 spans 14 amino acids. This CDR3 is CASSPRGQEETQYF. As DNA, the CDR3 is TGTGCCAGCTCACCTCGTGGACAGGAAGAGACCCAGTACTTC.

A few counts support this clone. This rearrangement joins TRBV19 to TRBJ1-5; 9 bases map to TRBD1. Germline V lookup: CDR1 LNHDA, CDR2 SQIVND (reference sequence). The CDR3 extends over 15 amino acids. After removal of 6 bases from V and 1 base from J, the junction contained 4 bases not matched to a gene. The CDR3 region is CASRGTGYSNQPQHF. CDR3 nucleotides: TGTGCCAGTAGGGGGACAGGGTACAGCAATCAGCCCCAGCATTTT. The complete variable domain, with remaining parts taken from reference TRBV19 and TRBJ1-5, reads DGGITQSPKYLFRKEGQNVTLSCEQNLNHDAMYWYRQDPGQGLRLIYYSQIVNDFQKGDIAEGYSVSREKKESFPLTVTSAQKNPTAFYLCASRGTGYSNQPQHFGDGTRLSIL.

The V call is TRBV5-1, the J call TRBJ1-1; possibly TRBD1 for D (6 bases). This CDR3 has 15 amino acids. Germline V gives CDR1 SGHRS, CDR2 YFSETQ. With 3 bases removed from V and 0 bases from J, the gap between germline ends came to 12 bases. CDR3 DNA: TGCGCCAGCAGCTATGAACAGGGCTTGAACACTGAAGCTTTCTTT. Residues: CASSYEQGLNTEAFF.

The rearrangement uses TRBV15 and TRBJ1-4; D is unresolved. Germline CDR1 and CDR2: LNHNV and YYDKDF (reference sequence). The length of the CDR3 is 14 residues. The ends were cut back, 2 bases at V and 2 bases at J, with 6 bases in the middle. The CDR3 loop is CATSRPVTNEKLFF. DNA for the CDR3: TGTGCCACCAGCAGACCTGTGACTAATGAAAAACTGTTTTTT.

J is TRBJ1-1 and V is TRBV5-1, with 7 bases identical to TRBD1. Germline V CDR1 and CDR2: SGHRS, YFSETQ. J lost 6 bases, V lost 4 bases, and 12 bases had no gene match. This CDR3 has 15 residues. CDR3 sequence reads: CASSPDGSTGAEAFF. DNA for the CDR3: TGCGCCAGCAGCCCGGACGGAAGCACAGGGGCTGAAGCTTTCTTT.

The chain is built from TRBV7-6 and TRBJ1-3; the D gene is possibly TRBD1 (6 bases). This CDR3 spans 16 amino acids. V was cut by 1 base and J by 0 bases, with 10 bases left in between. Germline CDR1 is SGHVS and CDR2 is FNYEAQ. Written as DNA, the CDR3 is TGTGCCAGCAGCTTAGAGGACAGTCCCTCTGGAAACACCATATATTTT. Translated: CASSLEDSPSGNTIYF.